Listed below are T cell receptor beta chains from one sample, sequenced in a study of radiation and T cells in renal cell carcinoma. Assay used: immunoSEQ multiplex PCR; TCRdb lists only in-frame clones, some missing. Of roughly 80,000 clones detected, 70% to 90% appear once; the ten largest clones hold 2% to 3%. This material consisted of blood, taken from a patient whose treatment included radiotherapy and nephrectomy. The origin of the receptors is a woman aged 55-70 years with renal cell carcinoma. Both conserved end residues are part of each CDR3. The D gene is left open where the match is weak.

V: TRBV10-3
D: NA
J: TRBJ2-1
CDR3: CAISLGRGESSYNEQFF

V: TRBV29-1
D: NA
J: TRBJ2-5
CDR3: CSIGDRFETQYF

V: TRBV5-1
D: NA
J: TRBJ2-3
CDR3: CASSLLPADTQYF

V: TRBV14
D: NA
J: TRBJ1-1
CDR3: CASSQDLGGTNTEAFF

V: TRBV7-2
D: TRBD1
J: TRBJ1-2
CDR3: CASSSQTGGRGYTF

V: TRBV14
D: NA
J: TRBJ1-2
CDR3: CASSQERGPVSYGYTF

V: TRBV14
D: NA
J: TRBJ1-3
CDR3: CASSRPGVGNTIYF

V: TRBV7-9
D: NA
J: TRBJ1-2
CDR3: CASSLLPGYGYTF

V: TRBV7-2
D: NA
J: TRBJ2-7
CDR3: CASSYRYEQYF

V: TRBV6-5
D: NA
J: TRBJ1-3
CDR3: CASSYGLSGNTIYF

V: TRBV9
D: TRBD2
J: TRBJ2-5
CDR3: CASSKGLAGTQETQYF

V: TRBV2
D: NA
J: TRBJ2-3
CDR3: CASHRAGELTDTQYF

V: TRBV6-6
D: TRBD1
J: TRBJ2-4
CDR3: CASSADRGGVQYF

V: TRBV28
D: TRBD1
J: TRBJ1-5
CDR3: CASSGDRVSNQPQHF

V: TRBV5-4
D: NA
J: TRBJ2-7
CDR3: CASSHETGRSYEQYF

V: TRBV4-2
D: NA
J: TRBJ2-6
CDR3: CASSQDWAGAVSGANVLTF

V: TRBV7-9
D: NA
J: TRBJ2-1
CDR3: CASSLGGGNRNEQFF

V: TRBV18
D: NA
J: TRBJ1-1
CDR3: CASSQVQNTEAFF

V: TRBV29-1
D: TRBD1
J: TRBJ1-2
CDR3: CSVEDAGTGGEYGYTF

V: TRBV19
D: TRBD2
J: TRBJ2-3
CDR3: CASNSGGVDTQYF

V: TRBV6-1
D: NA
J: TRBJ2-3
CDR3: CASRSSALLGDTQYF

V: TRBV19
D: TRBD2
J: TRBJ2-1
CDR3: CASSILAGEYNEQFF

V: TRBV6-5
D: NA
J: TRBJ1-2
CDR3: CASSSGGQIYGYTF

V: TRBV19
D: NA
J: TRBJ1-1
CDR3: CASSRPQANTEAFF

V: TRBV18
D: NA
J: TRBJ1-5
CDR3: CASSPRGNNQPQHF

V: TRBV10-2
D: NA
J: TRBJ2-7
CDR3: CASSEIQREQYF

V: TRBV7-9
D: TRBD1
J: TRBJ1-4
CDR3: CASSPGTGDELWTNEKLFF

V: TRBV30
D: NA
J: TRBJ2-6
CDR3: CAWSIGTGANVLTF

V: TRBV7-8
D: TRBD2
J: TRBJ2-7
CDR3: CASSRTSFHEQYF